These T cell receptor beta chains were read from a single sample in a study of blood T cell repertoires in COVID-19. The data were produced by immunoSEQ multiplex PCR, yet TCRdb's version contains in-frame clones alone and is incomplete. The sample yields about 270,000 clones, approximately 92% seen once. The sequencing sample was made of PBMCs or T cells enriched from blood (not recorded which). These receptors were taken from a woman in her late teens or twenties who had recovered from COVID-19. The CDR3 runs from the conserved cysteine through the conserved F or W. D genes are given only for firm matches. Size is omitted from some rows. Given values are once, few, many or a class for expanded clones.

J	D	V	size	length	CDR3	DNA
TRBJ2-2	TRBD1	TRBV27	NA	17	CASSLYGTGAITGELFF	TGTGCCAGCAGTTTATATGGGACAGGGGCAATTACCGGGGAGCTGTTTTTT
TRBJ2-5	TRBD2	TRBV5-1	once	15	CASRSAGGGAETQYF	TGCGCCAGCAGGTCCGCTGGCGGGGGGGCGGAGACCCAGTACTTC
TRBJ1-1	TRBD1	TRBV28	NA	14	CASRSGGRNTEAFF	TGTGCCAGCAGATCAGGGGGCCGGAACACTGAAGCTTTCTTT
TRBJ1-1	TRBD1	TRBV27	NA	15	CASVGQGPLNTEAFF	TGTGCCAGCGTTGGACAGGGGCCCCTGAACACTGAAGCTTTCTTT
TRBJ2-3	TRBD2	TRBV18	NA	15	CASSRERGRTDTQYF	TGTGCCAGCTCACGAGAGCGGGGGCGCACAGATACGCAGTATTTT
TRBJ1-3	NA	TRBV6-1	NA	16	CASSAVGLTSGNTIYF	TGTGCCAGCAGTGCGGTGGGACTTACCTCTGGAAACACCATATATTTT
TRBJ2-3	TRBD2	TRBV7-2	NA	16	CASSTRTSGYTDTQYF	TGTGCCAGCAGCACAAGGACTAGCGGGTACACAGATACGCAGTATTTT
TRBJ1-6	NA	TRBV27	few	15	CASSLSAGPNSPLHF	TGTGCCAGCAGTTTATCGGCAGGCCCCAATTCACCCCTCCACTTT
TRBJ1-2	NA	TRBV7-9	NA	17	CASSFPRLGQGIYGYTF	TGTGCCAGCAGCTTTCCGAGGCTCGGGCAGGGCATCTATGGCTACACCTTC
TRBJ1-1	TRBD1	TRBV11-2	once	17	CASSLSATRQGSTEAFF	TGTGCCAGCAGCTTAAGCGCTACCAGACAGGGTTCGACTGAAGCTTTCTTT